These T cell receptor beta chains were read from a single sample in a study of blood T cell repertoires in COVID-19. Repertoires were generated with immunoSEQ multiplex PCR, while TCRdb's copy carries only in-frame clones and drops some. Of 250,000 or so clones listed, 75% to 95% were seen once; the top ten hold approximately 2.9%. Sequenced sample: PBMCs or T cells enriched from blood (not recorded which). The receptors were gathered from a man between 35 and 55 years old who had been exposed to COVID-19. The CDR3 runs from the conserved cysteine through the conserved F or W. The D gene is left open where the match is weak. Clone size, where shown, is once, few, many, or a class for clones that have expanded.

j_call: TRBJ2-2
d_call: TRBD2
v_call: TRBV7-9
clone_size: NA
cdr3_nt: TGTGCCAGCAGCTTTGCTGCGGGAGTACTCGGGGAGCTGTTTTTT
cdr3_aa: CASSFAAGVLGELFF

j_call: TRBJ2-1
d_call: TRBD2
v_call: TRBV5-4
clone_size: few
cdr3_nt: TGTGCCAGCAGCCGCGGCGGGACTAGCGGGTCTAGCTCCTACAATGAGCAGTTCTTC
cdr3_aa: CASSRGGTSGSSSYNEQFF

j_call: TRBJ2-1
d_call: TRBD2
v_call: TRBV4-3
clone_size: NA
cdr3_nt: TGCGCCAGCAGCCAAGAAATTTTTTGGGGGACTAGCGGACACAATGAGCAGTTCTTC
cdr3_aa: CASSQEIFWGTSGHNEQFF

j_call: TRBJ2-1
d_call: TRBD2
v_call: TRBV19
clone_size: NA
cdr3_nt: TGTGCCAGTAGTATAGTGGCTAGCGGGTCCTACAATGAGCAGTTCTTC
cdr3_aa: CASSIVASGSYNEQFF

j_call: TRBJ2-7
d_call: TRBD2
v_call: TRBV30
clone_size: once
cdr3_nt: TGTGCCTGGAGTGTACCTTATAGCGGGAGGGCCGACGAGCAGTACTTC
cdr3_aa: CAWSVPYSGRADEQYF

j_call: TRBJ1-6
d_call: TRBD1
v_call: TRBV9
clone_size: NA
cdr3_nt: TGTGCCAGCAGCGTAGGAGGACAGGTCAATTCACCCCTCCACTTT
cdr3_aa: CASSVGGQVNSPLHF

j_call: TRBJ2-7
d_call: NA
v_call: TRBV20-1
clone_size: NA
cdr3_nt: TGCAGTGCTATACGGGGGAACGAGCAGTACTTC
cdr3_aa: CSAIRGNEQYF

j_call: TRBJ2-3
d_call: TRBD2
v_call: TRBV6-4
clone_size: NA
cdr3_nt: TGTGCCAGCAGTGTCCAGGGAGGGGCAGATACGCAGTATTTT
cdr3_aa: CASSVQGGADTQYF

j_call: TRBJ1-2
d_call: TRBD1
v_call: TRBV6-5
clone_size: once
cdr3_nt: TGTGCCAGCAGGAAGTCCGGACAGGTTGGCGGCTACACCTTC
cdr3_aa: CASRKSGQVGGYTF

j_call: TRBJ2-7
d_call: NA
v_call: TRBV2
clone_size: NA
cdr3_nt: TGTGCCAGCCAGGTAGGGGGAGTAGACGAGCAGTACTTC
cdr3_aa: CASQVGGVDEQYF

j_call: TRBJ2-2
d_call: TRBD2
v_call: TRBV6-5
clone_size: NA
cdr3_nt: TGTGCCAGCAGTTACCGGGAGGGCCTTGGGGAGCTGTTTTTT
cdr3_aa: CASSYREGLGELFF

j_call: TRBJ2-1
d_call: TRBD2
v_call: TRBV4-1
clone_size: NA
cdr3_nt: TGCGCCAGCAGCCAAGAGGATGGGCGGGAGGTAACTGAGCAGTTCTTC
cdr3_aa: CASSQEDGREVTEQFF

j_call: TRBJ1-2
d_call: NA
v_call: TRBV28
clone_size: NA
cdr3_nt: TGTGCCAGCACATCTAACAGTAGATTTAACTATGGCTACACCTTC
cdr3_aa: CASTSNSRFNYGYTF

j_call: TRBJ2-2
d_call: TRBD2
v_call: TRBV6-1
clone_size: NA
cdr3_nt: TGTGCCAGCAGTGAAGCACTAGGGACTAGCGGGAGGACCTACACGAACACCGGGGAGCTGTTTTTT
cdr3_aa: CASSEALGTSGRTYTNTGELFF

j_call: TRBJ2-1
d_call: TRBD1
v_call: TRBV9
clone_size: once
cdr3_nt: TGTGCCAGCAGCTTCAGGGACAGGGGGCTAGATGAGCAGTTCTTC
cdr3_aa: CASSFRDRGLDEQFF

j_call: TRBJ2-7
d_call: NA
v_call: TRBV12-5
clone_size: NA
cdr3_nt: TGTGCTAGTGGTTTGAGCGGTGGCGGGCGGAAGCAGTACTTC
cdr3_aa: CASGLSGGGRKQYF

j_call: TRBJ1-2
d_call: NA
v_call: TRBV6-5
clone_size: NA
cdr3_nt: TGTGCCAGCAGTACCCGCTCGGACAGCTATGGCTACACCTTC
cdr3_aa: CASSTRSDSYGYTF

j_call: TRBJ1-2
d_call: NA
v_call: TRBV11-3
clone_size: NA
cdr3_nt: TGTGCCAGCAGCTACCCGGACAGAGCCAATGCTAACTATGGCTACACCTTC
cdr3_aa: CASSYPDRANANYGYTF

j_call: TRBJ1-1
d_call: NA
v_call: TRBV19
clone_size: NA
cdr3_nt: TGTGCCAGTAGTATAGGAGAACAGGGGAACACTGAAGCTTTCTTT
cdr3_aa: CASSIGEQGNTEAFF

j_call: TRBJ2-5
d_call: NA
v_call: TRBV29-1
clone_size: NA
cdr3_nt: TGCAGCGTTGAAGAGCGAGAGGAGACCCAGTACTTC
cdr3_aa: CSVEEREETQYF

j_call: TRBJ2-7
d_call: NA
v_call: TRBV7-9
clone_size: NA
cdr3_nt: TGTGCCAGCAGCCCTGGGTTTACGGGGGAGGCGGACGAGCAGTACTTC
cdr3_aa: CASSPGFTGEADEQYF

j_call: TRBJ1-6
d_call: TRBD1
v_call: TRBV30
clone_size: NA
cdr3_nt: TGTGCCTGGACTGACCGGGACAGAAATAATTCACCCCTCCACTTT
cdr3_aa: CAWTDRDRNNSPLHF

j_call: TRBJ2-7
d_call: TRBD1
v_call: TRBV11-2
clone_size: NA
cdr3_nt: TGTGCCAGCAGCTTATTGGTAGGGACAGGGGTCGACGAGCAGTACTTC
cdr3_aa: CASSLLVGTGVDEQYF

j_call: TRBJ1-2
d_call: NA
v_call: TRBV24-1
clone_size: NA
cdr3_nt: TGTGCCACCAGTGACACGGGACAAAACTATGGCTACACCTTC
cdr3_aa: CATSDTGQNYGYTF